This T cell receptor (beta chain) emerged from a study of cytomegalovirus exposure and HLA in healthy donors. Study summary: The 130 or so validation repertoires, a later analysis reported, used the same platform as the 600 to 700 repertoires from the first cohort.

Findings and limits, study-wide: Whilst most TCR sequences proved rare, a subset of public TCRs occurred across many donors. The study recorded some 160 TCR beta chains that were cytomegalovirus-associated. The finding came from a later analysis; first-cohort TCR clusters tended to co-occur in the 130 or so validation repertoires.

Some clones are missing from TCRdb's copy, which holds only in-frame ones; the method was immunoSEQ multiplex PCR. The repertoire holds more than 200,000 clones, with less than 95% as singletons. As to this clone: The antigen is undetermined.

The CDR3 covers 19 residues. J was trimmed by 9 bases and V by 0 bases; bases with no gene match: 18. Germline CDR1 is PRHDT and CDR2 is FYEKMQ (reference sequence). Sequencing was performed on PBMCs. The receptor was isolated from a woman aged 30 to 39 in good health and CMV-seronegative. V is TRBV13 and J is TRBJ2-1, with 9 bases that match TRBD2. CDR3: CASSLGTSGTVLRAGEQFF. The DNA of the CDR3 is TGTGCCAGCAGCTTAGGGACTAGCGGTACCGTTTTGCGGGCGGGTGAGCAGTTCTTC.